This T cell receptor (beta chain) emerged from a study of patients and donors after allogeneic stem cell transplantation. TCRdb recomputed calls from the RT-PCR reads with MiXCR, one row per CDR3 protein. The sample lists 98,000 or so distinct CDR3 sequences, approximately 40% occurring once. The germline CDR1 and CDR2 sequences are MDHEN and SYDVKM. V was clipped by 6 bases and J by 5 bases; unmatched bases: 6. The CDR3 has 14 residues. This clonotype was counted only a few times. The chain recombines TRBV28 with TRBJ1-5, with TRBD1 matching over 8 bases. The clonotype comes from a human donor who was either an allogeneic HSCT recipient or a stem cell or donor lymphocyte infusion donor (not recorded which). It is not recorded whose cells these are; they may come from a transplant donor. Sequenced sample: blood, either unsorted or a sorted T cell fraction (not recorded which). CDR3 coding DNA: TGTGCCAGCAGCGGGACAGGCCCCTATCAGCCCCAGCATTTT. Its protein product is CASSGTGPYQPQHF.